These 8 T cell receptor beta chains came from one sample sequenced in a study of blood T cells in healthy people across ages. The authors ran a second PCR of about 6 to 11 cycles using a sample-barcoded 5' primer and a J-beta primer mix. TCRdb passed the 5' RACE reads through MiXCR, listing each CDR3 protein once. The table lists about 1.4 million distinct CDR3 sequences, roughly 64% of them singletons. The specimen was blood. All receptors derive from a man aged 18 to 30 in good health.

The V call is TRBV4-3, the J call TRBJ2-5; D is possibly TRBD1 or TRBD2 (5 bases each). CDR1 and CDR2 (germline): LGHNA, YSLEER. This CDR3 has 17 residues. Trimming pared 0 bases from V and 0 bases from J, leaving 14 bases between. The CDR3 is CASSQDRGWGYQETQYF. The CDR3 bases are TGCGCCAGCAGCCAAGATCGGGGCTGGGGCTACCAAGAGACCCAGTACTTC.

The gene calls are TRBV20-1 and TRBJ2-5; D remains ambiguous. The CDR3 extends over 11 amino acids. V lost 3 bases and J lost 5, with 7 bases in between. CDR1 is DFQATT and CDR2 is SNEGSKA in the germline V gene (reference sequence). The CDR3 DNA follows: TGCAGTGCTAGCCTAGACGAGACCCAGTACTTC. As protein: CSASLDETQYF.

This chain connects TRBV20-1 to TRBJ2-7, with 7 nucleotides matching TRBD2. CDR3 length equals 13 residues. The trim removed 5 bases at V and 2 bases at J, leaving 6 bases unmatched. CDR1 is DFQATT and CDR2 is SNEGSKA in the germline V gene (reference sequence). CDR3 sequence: CSAGQLATYEQYF. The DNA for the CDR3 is TGCAGTGCTGGCCAACTAGCGACCTACGAGCAGTACTTC.

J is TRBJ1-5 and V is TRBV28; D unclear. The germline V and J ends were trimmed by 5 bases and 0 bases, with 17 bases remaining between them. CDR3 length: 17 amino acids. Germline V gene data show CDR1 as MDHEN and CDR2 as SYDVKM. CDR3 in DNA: TGTGCCAGCAGTCCAACACTTCGGGCACCTAGCAATCAGCCCCAGCATTTT. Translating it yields CASSPTLRAPSNQPQHF.

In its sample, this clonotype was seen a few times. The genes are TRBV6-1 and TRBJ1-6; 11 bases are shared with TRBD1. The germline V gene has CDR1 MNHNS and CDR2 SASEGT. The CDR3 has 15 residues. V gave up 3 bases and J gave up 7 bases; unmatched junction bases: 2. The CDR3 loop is CASSDRDRGNSPLHF. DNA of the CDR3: TGTGCCAGCAGTGACCGGGACAGGGGGAATTCACCCCTCCACTTT.

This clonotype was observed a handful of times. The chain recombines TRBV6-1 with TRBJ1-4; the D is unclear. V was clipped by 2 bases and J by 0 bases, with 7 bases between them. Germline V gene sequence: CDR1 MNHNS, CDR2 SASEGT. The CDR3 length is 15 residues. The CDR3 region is CASSERESTNEKLFF. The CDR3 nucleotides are TGTGCCAGCAGTGAACGCGAGTCAACTAATGAAAAACTGTTTTTT.

The CDR3 sequence is CSALPAGGNYEQYF. The CDR3 coding sequence is TGCAGCGCCCTGCCAGCGGGAGGGAACTACGAGCAGTACTTC. This rearrangement joins TRBV29-1 to TRBJ2-7, with 10 bases aligning to TRBD2. After removal of 7 bases from V and 3 bases from J, the junction contained 9 bases not matched to a gene. The CDR3 has 14 amino acids. Germline V gene data show CDR1 as SQVTM and CDR2 as ANQGSEA.

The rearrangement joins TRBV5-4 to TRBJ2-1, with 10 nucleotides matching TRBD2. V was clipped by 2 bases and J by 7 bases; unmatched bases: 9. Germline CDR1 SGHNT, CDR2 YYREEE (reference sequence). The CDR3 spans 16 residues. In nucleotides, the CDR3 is TGTGCCAGCAGCTTAGAGCGGGGGGGCTTTCTGAATGAGCAGTTCTTC. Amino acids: CASSLERGGFLNEQFF.